The 4 T cell receptor beta chains presented below share a single source sample, sequenced in a study of patients and donors after allogeneic stem cell transplantation. TCRdb re-analysed the RT-PCR reads in MiXCR, keeping a single row per CDR3 protein. The sample has 200,000 to 250,000 distinct CDR3 sequences, 12% to 15% seen once. The sequenced sample was blood, either unsorted or a sorted T cell fraction (not recorded which). Receptors originate from a human donor who was either an allogeneic HSCT recipient or a stem cell or donor lymphocyte infusion donor (not recorded which). It is not recorded whose cells these are; they may come from a transplant donor.

This clonotype appeared a few times. This chain joins TRBV6-1 and TRBJ1-1; tentative D call: TRBD1 (5 bases). Germline V gene sequence: CDR1 MNHNS, CDR2 SASEGT. V lost 7 bases, J lost 5 bases, and 17 bases lay in between. The CDR3 contains 14 residues. CDR3 bases: TGTGCCAGCATTATAGGTGCAGGGTTTACTGAAGCTTTCTTT. It is translated as CASIIGAGFTEAFF.

This clonotype was picked up a small number of times. The chain uses TRBV15 and TRBJ2-1; TRBD1 matches at 7 bases. The CDR3 has 14 amino acids. V lost 5 bases, J lost 6 bases, and 7 bases stayed unmatched. Germline V gene data show CDR1 as LNHNV and CDR2 as YYDKDF (reference sequence). The CDR3 region is CATSVRGRSNEQFF. The CDR3 DNA follows: TGTGCCACCAGCGTAAGGGGGCGGTCCAATGAGCAGTTCTTC.

This clonotype was seen only a few times. The gene calls are TRBV6-2 or TRBV6-3 and TRBJ2-2; 12 bases line up with TRBD2. CDR3 size: 15 residues. V lost 6 bases to trimming and J lost 6 bases; unmatched junction nucleotides: 5. The V gene's germline CDR1 is MNHEY and CDR2 SVGEGT. This CDR3 reads CASRRLAGEAGELFF. The CDR3 coding sequence is TGTGCCAGCAGAAGACTAGCGGGAGAAGCCGGGGAGCTGTTTTTT.

The genes are TRBV7-3 and TRBJ2-2, with D possibly being TRBD2 (6 bases). The germline gives CDR1 SGHTA, CDR2 FQGTGA. This CDR3 is built from 15 residues. V dropped 1 base and J dropped 2 bases, with 8 bases sitting between them. CDR3 DNA: TGTGCCAGCAGCTTAATGGGGGGTAACACCGGGGAGCTGTTTTTT. Translating it yields CASSLMGGNTGELFF.